These 23 T cell receptor beta chains were all obtained from the same sample, sequenced in a study of OX40 agonist ivuxolimab in advanced cancers. The receptor library was made with the immunoSEQ multiplex PCR assay. Drawn from immuneACCESS, this table holds only the in-frame rearrangements with V and J called that TCRdb kept. Clones are partly lost; checked studies trace under half to an unresolved V gene and leave the rest unexplained. For this sample the table gives about 72,000 clones, of which approximately 90% were detected only once. Roughly 1% of the sample comes from the top ten. The sample consisted of CD4+ or CD8+ T cells sorted from blood, taken in a trial of the OX40 agonist ivuxolimab. The receptors come from an adult with an advanced solid tumor such as melanoma, head and neck, liver or kidney cancer.

The chain's CDR3 is CASSQGRLAGPVGETQYF. The DNA of the CDR3 is TGCGCCAGCAGCCAAGGACGACTAGCGGGACCTGTAGGGGAGACCCAGTACTTC. The chain recombines TRBV4-1 with TRBJ2-5, with 11 bases lining up with TRBD2. CDR1 and CDR2 (germline): MGHRA, YSYEKL. The CDR3 is made up of 18 amino acids. Germline trimming cut 1 base from V and 5 bases from J; bases unmatched to any gene: 12.

In its sample, this clone was seen once. The gene calls are TRBV5-8 and TRBJ2-7; 9 positions match TRBD1. The germline V gene has CDR1 SGHTS and CDR2 YDEGEE. Germline trimming cut 4 bases from V and 3 bases from J; bases unmatched to any gene: 2. CDR3 size: 13 residues. This CDR3 is CASSLDRGYEQYF. The DNA of the CDR3 is TGTGCCAGCAGCCTGGACAGGGGCTACGAGCAGTACTTC.

The gene calls are TRBV11-1 and TRBJ1-2; no definite D call. Trimming removed 0 bases at V and 8 bases at J, with 13 bases between. This CDR3 comprises 14 residues. Germline V gives CDR1 SGHAT, CDR2 FQDESV (reference sequence). CDR3 in DNA: TGTGCCAGCAGCTTAGCGCCAGACCTGGCGGGCTACACCTTC. It codes for CASSLAPDLAGYTF.

The chain joins TRBV5-4 to TRBJ2-1; 10 nucleotides agree with TRBD1. The CDR3 extends over 13 amino acids. The V gene end was trimmed by 3 bases and the J gene end by 9 bases; junction bases not matched to a gene: 3. Germline assignment: CDR1 SGHNT and CDR2 YYREEE (reference sequence). CDR3: CASSWTGGAEQFF. CDR3 in DNA: TGTGCCAGCAGCTGGACAGGGGGAGCTGAGCAGTTCTTC.

This clone has just one count. The rearrangement links TRBV15 to TRBJ2-2, with a weak D call TRBD1 (6 bases). There are 14 residues in the CDR3. Per germline, CDR1 LNHNV and CDR2 YYDKDF (reference sequence). Trimming cost V 4 bases and J 6 bases, with 12 bases left between them. The CDR3 coding sequence is TGTGCCACCAGCAACTTAAGGGGGTCCGGGGAGCTGTTTTTT. Encoded protein: CATSNLRGSGELFF.

This chain connects TRBV6-6 to TRBJ1-2; TRBD1 is a possible D gene (5 bases). Between the trimmed V and J ends, which lost 6 bases and 3 bases, there was a span of 17 bases. Germline-derived CDR1 and CDR2 are MNHNY and SVGAGI (reference sequence). The CDR3 has 15 residues. The CDR3 coding sequence is TGTGCCAGCAGCTTACTGGATGGGGGGTACTATGGCTACACCTTC. Protein sequence: CASSLLDGGYYGYTF.

CDR3 DNA: TGCGCCAGCAGCAATCAGGGTATCAACTCTGGGGCCAACGTCCTGACTTTC. This encodes CASSNQGINSGANVLTF. This chain links TRBV5-1 with TRBJ2-6; D possibly corresponds to TRBD1 (5 bases). The CDR3 extends over 17 amino acids. From germline, CDR1 is SGHRS and CDR2 YFSETQ. V was cut by 4 bases and J by 0 bases, with 14 bases left in between.

This chain uses TRBV6-1 with TRBJ2-1; 9 bases line up with TRBD1. The CDR3 is 17 amino acids. With 3 bases clipped from V and 8 bases from J, the junction kept 14 bases outside the gene matches. Germline assignment: CDR1 MNHNS and CDR2 SASEGT. In DNA form, the CDR3 reads TGTGCCAGCAGTGACGATCGGACAGGGGTAAATAGCGATGAGCAGTTCTTC. Protein product: CASSDDRTGVNSDEQFF.

The chain is built from TRBV30 and TRBJ1-6; maybe TRBD1 (5 bases). The germline CDR1 and CDR2 sequences are GTSNPN and SVGIG (reference sequence). Trimming cost V 2 bases and J 7 bases, with 9 bases left between them. CDR3 length: 13 residues. The CDR3 region has the DNA TGTGCCTGGAGTTCACGGGGGAATTCACCCCTCCACTTT. Amino acids: CAWSSRGNSPLHF.

This chain links TRBV7-9 with TRBJ1-6; D perhaps matches TRBD1 (5 bases). V lost 5 bases to trimming and J lost 8 bases, with 16 bases between them. Looked up from germline, CDR1 is SEHNR and CDR2 is FQNEAQ (reference sequence). The CDR3 is 15 residues long. The CDR3 sequence: CASSSPAGGDSPLHF. The CDR3 DNA reads as TGTGCCAGCAGCAGCCCCGCCGGAGGGGATTCACCCCTCCACTTT.

The chain has TRBV5-4 and TRBJ2-1; TRBD2 matches at 10 bases. The germline V gene has CDR1 SGHNT and CDR2 YYREEE (reference sequence). The V segment lost 0 bases and the J segment 6 bases; nucleotides outside the gene matches: 6. There are 16 residues in the CDR3. The CDR3 reads CASSLASSGSGNEQFF. DNA for the CDR3: TGTGCCAGCAGCTTGGCTTCTAGCGGGAGTGGCAATGAGCAGTTCTTC.

The chain carries TRBV9 and TRBJ1-3; D possibly corresponds to TRBD1 (6 bases). CDR1 is SGDLS and CDR2 is YYNGEE in the germline V gene. V shed 3 bases and J shed 8 bases, with 15 bases lying between them. The CDR3 loop spans 14 amino acids. The DNA for the CDR3 is TGTGCCAGCAGCGCCCTGGGGGGGGCAGACACCATATATTTT. It is translated as CASSALGGADTIYF.

The chain is built from TRBV7-2 and TRBJ2-1, with D unclear. Germline CDR1 is SGHTA and CDR2 is FQGNSA. The CDR3 length is 17 residues. Trimming stripped 2 bases from V and 7 bases from J, with 21 bases between. The CDR3 DNA sequence: TGTGCCAGCAGCTTAAAAGGGCGTGGCTATCCCGATAATGAGCAGTTCTTC. It specifies CASSLKGRGYPDNEQFF.

The chain carries TRBV9 and TRBJ2-2, with D perhaps being TRBD1 or TRBD2 (5 bases each). The CDR3 covers 16 residues. With 4 bases removed from V and 4 bases from J, the gap between germline ends came to 17 bases. CDR1 is SGDLS, CDR2 YYNGEE, per germline. The CDR3 nucleotides are TGTGCCAGCAGCCCGAGGGGCAGGGACCTCACCGGGGAGCTGTTTTTT. This encodes CASSPRGRDLTGELFF.

This chain uses TRBV2 with TRBJ2-2, with 8 bases that match TRBD1. The CDR3 covers 14 residues. V dropped 6 bases and J dropped 0; count of bases not matched to a gene: 0. In germline, CDR1 is SNHLY, CDR2 FYNNEI. CDR3: CASRGQANTGELFF. The CDR3 DNA is TGTGCCAGCAGGGGACAGGCGAACACCGGGGAGCTGTTTTTT.

This chain links TRBV7-9 with TRBJ1-3, with D maybe TRBD1 (5 bases). Trimming pared 5 bases from V and 4 bases from J, leaving 15 bases between. This CDR3 is 15 amino acids long. The V gene's germline CDR1 is SEHNR and CDR2 FQNEAQ (reference sequence). The CDR3 is CASSPMSGSGNTIYF. DNA of the CDR3: TGTGCCAGCAGCCCCATGTCAGGGTCCGGAAACACCATATATTTT.

To note about this clone: This sample includes further DNA sequences coding for the same CDR3. The chain couples TRBV18 to TRBJ2-1; D unclear. The V gene's germline CDR1 is KGHSH and CDR2 LQKENI. The germline V and J ends were trimmed by 6 bases and 0 bases, with 6 bases remaining between them. CDR3 size: 13 residues. CDR3 protein: CASSPSSYNEQFF. In DNA, the CDR3 is TGTGCCAGCTCCCCTAGCTCCTACAATGAGCAGTTCTTC.

CDR3 bases: TGTGCCAGCAGCCAACTCGGGCAGGACACTGAAGCTTTCTTT. Protein product: CASSQLGQDTEAFF. The chain links TRBV7-9 to TRBJ1-1, with no clear D. The CDR3 sequence is 14 residues long. CDR1 is SEHNR and CDR2 is FQNEAQ in the germline V gene (reference sequence). V was shortened by 5 bases and J by 3 bases, with 13 bases between the two germline ends.

The rearrangement links TRBV11-2 to TRBJ2-1; 8 bases line up with TRBD1. The CDR3 covers 15 residues. Germline-derived CDR1 and CDR2 are SGHAT and FQNNGV. J was trimmed by 4 bases and V by 4 bases; bases with no gene match: 6. CDR3 bases: TGTGCCAGCAGCTATGACAGGGGATTTTACAATGAGCAGTTCTTC. The encoded protein is CASSYDRGFYNEQFF. Drawing the rest from reference TRBV11-2 and TRBJ2-1, the complete variable domain is EAGVAQSPRYKIIEKRQSVAFWCNPISGHATLYWYQQILGQGPKLLIQFQNNGVVDDSQLPKDRFSAERLKGVDSTLKIQPAKLEDSAVYLCASSYDRGFYNEQFFGPGTRLTVL.

This clone was observed a single time. The V and J genes are TRBV7-2 and TRBJ1-5; D ambiguous. This CDR3 is built from 13 residues. Looked up from germline, CDR1 is SGHTA and CDR2 is FQGNSA. Trimming took 5 bases from V and 5 from J, leaving 10 bases between them. The CDR3 DNA is TGTGCCAGCAGCCCCGCAGGCTATCAGCCCCAGCATTTT. Translation: CASSPAGYQPQHF.

As concerns this clone: One end of the junction varies from germline; a read error may be responsible. Here the CDR3 DNA reads TGTGCTAGCAGCTTAGCGTCCTTTGACAATGAGCAGTTCTTC. Its translation is CASSLASFDNEQFF. The chain has TRBV7-7 and TRBJ2-1; TRBD2 might be the D (5 bases). Germline CDR1 SSHAT, CDR2 FNYEAQ (reference sequence). CDR3 length equals 14 residues.

The V and J genes are TRBV6-6 and TRBJ1-5, with D hard to call. Trimming cost V 8 bases and J 6 bases, with 11 bases left between them. CDR1 and CDR2 (germline): MNHNY, SVGAGI (reference sequence). CDR3 length equals 12 residues. The DNA of the CDR3 is TGTGCCAGCGGATTTTATCGTCAGCCCCAGCATTTT. This sequence encodes CASGFYRQPQHF.

The chain couples TRBV10-3 to TRBJ2-7, with D possibly being TRBD1 or TRBD2 (6 bases each). Trimming took 3 bases from V and 3 from J, leaving 15 bases between them. This CDR3 comprises 15 residues. Germline values: CDR1 ENHRY, CDR2 SYGVKD. CDR3 residues: CAISDGGGYNYEQYF. The DNA of the CDR3 is TGTGCCATCAGTGACGGAGGGGGGTACAACTACGAGCAGTACTTC.